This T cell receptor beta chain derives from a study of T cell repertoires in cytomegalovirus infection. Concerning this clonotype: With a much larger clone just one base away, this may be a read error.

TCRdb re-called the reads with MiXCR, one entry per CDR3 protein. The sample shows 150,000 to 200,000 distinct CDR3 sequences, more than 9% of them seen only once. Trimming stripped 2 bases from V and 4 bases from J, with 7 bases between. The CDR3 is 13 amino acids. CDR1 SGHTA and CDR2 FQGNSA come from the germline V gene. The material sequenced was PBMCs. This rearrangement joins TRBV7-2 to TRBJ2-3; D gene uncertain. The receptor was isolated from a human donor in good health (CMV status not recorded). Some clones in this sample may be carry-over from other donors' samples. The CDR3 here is CASSLNQADTQYF. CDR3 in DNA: TGTGCCAGCAGCTTAAATCAAGCAGATACGCAGTATTTT.